One and the same sample provided the 12 T cell receptor beta chains below, sequenced in a study of blood T cell repertoires in COVID-19. Method: immunoSEQ multiplex PCR; TCRdb's copy keeps in-frame clones and lacks some. The table shows tens of thousands of clones, with around 83% occurring only once. Sequenced: peripheral blood. The receptors stem from a man older than 75 with active or convalescent COVID-19.

The rearrangement links TRBV3-1 (or the pseudogene TRBV3-2) to TRBJ1-2; TRBD1 aligns across 10 bases. Germline V gene lookup returns CDR1 LGHDT and CDR2 YNNKEL (reference sequence). With 4 bases clipped from V and 6 bases from J, the junction kept 8 bases outside the gene matches. The CDR3 loop spans 15 amino acids. The CDR3 sequence: CASSRPRDRGDGYTF. In DNA, the CDR3 is TGTGCCAGCAGCCGCCCCCGGGACAGGGGAGATGGCTACACCTTC.

The chain has TRBV7-9 and TRBJ2-3, with D perhaps matching TRBD2 (5 bases). Trimming stripped 1 base from V and 4 bases from J, with 9 bases between. Germline V gene data show CDR1 as SEHNR and CDR2 as FQNEAQ (reference sequence). This CDR3 has 14 residues. The CDR3 sequence is CASSLVGDADTQYF. Here the CDR3 DNA reads TGTGCCAGCAGCTTAGTGGGAGATGCAGATACGCAGTATTTT. Drawing the rest from reference TRBV7-9 and TRBJ2-3, the complete variable domain is DTGVSQNPRHKITKRGQNVTFRCDPISEHNRLYWYRQTLGQGPEFLTYFQNEAQLEKSRLLSDRFSAERPKGSFSTLEIQRTEQGDSAMYLCASSLVGDADTQYFGPGTRLTVL.

The chain recombines TRBV5-6 with TRBJ2-5; D gene ambiguous. CDR1 SGHDT and CDR2 YYEEEE come from the germline V gene. V lost 1 base and J lost 1, with 5 bases in between. The CDR3 totals 13 residues. For the CDR3, the DNA is TGTGCCAGCAGCTTGTACAGCCAAGAGACCCAGTACTTC. Its translation: CASSLYSQETQYF.

This chain links TRBV7-8 with TRBJ1-5; tentative D call: TRBD1 (5 bases). Trimming removed 5 bases at V and 3 bases at J, with 11 bases between. Germline V lookup: CDR1 SGHVS, CDR2 FQNEAQ. The CDR3 length is 14 residues. CDR3 DNA sequence: TGTGCCAGCAGCCCAGGGTTTCCCAATCAGCCCCAGCATTTT. It specifies CASSPGFPNQPQHF. Complete variable domain (other parts from reference TRBV7-8 and TRBJ1-5): GAGVSQSPRYKVAKRGQDVALRCDPISGHVSLFWYQQALGQGPEFLTYFQNEAQLDKSGLPSDRFFAERPEGSVSTLKIQRTQQEDSAVYLCASSPGFPNQPQHFGDGTRLSIL.

This clone was counted a single time. V and J are TRBV3-1 (or the pseudogene TRBV3-2) and TRBJ1-3; unclear D gene. The CDR3 is made up of 15 amino acids. With 4 bases removed from V and 0 bases from J, the gap between germline ends came to 10 bases. Germline V gene data show CDR1 as LGHDT and CDR2 as YNNKEL (reference sequence). For the CDR3, the DNA is TGTGCCAGCAGCCTACAGCCAACCTCTGGAAACACCATATATTTT. Its translation is CASSLQPTSGNTIYF.

The chain has TRBV28 and TRBJ1-2, with a tentative D call TRBD1 (5 bases). Trimming removed 3 bases from V and 0 bases from J, with 11 bases in between. Germline V gene data show CDR1 as MDHEN and CDR2 as SYDVKM. The CDR3 loop spans 15 amino acids. CDR3 region: CASSFETASNYGYTF. DNA of the CDR3: TGTGCCAGCAGTTTTGAGACAGCCTCTAACTATGGCTACACCTTC.

This rearrangement joins TRBV5-4 to TRBJ2-6; 7 bases line up with TRBD1. CDR1 is SGHNT and CDR2 is YYREEE in the germline V gene (reference sequence). The CDR3 has 16 residues. The J segment lost 1 base and the V segment lost 3 bases, leaving 4 bases of the junction unmatched. The CDR3 DNA reads TGTGCCAGCAGCTGGGGGACAGTTTCTGGGGCCAACGTCCTGACTTTC. It codes for CASSWGTVSGANVLTF.

The chain employs TRBV30 and TRBJ2-5; 9 bases are a match to TRBD2. CDR1 and CDR2 (germline): GTSNPN, SVGIG (reference sequence). This CDR3 region has 15 residues. Trimming removed 0 bases from V and 4 bases from J; junction bases left unmatched: 6. CDR3 DNA sequence: TGTGCCTGGAGTGTAGCGGGAGGAATCCGAGAGACCCAGTACTTC. Protein product: CAWSVAGGIRETQYF.

The chain carries TRBV5-5 and TRBJ2-7; TRBD1 agrees at 7 bases. Germline CDR1 reads SGHKS; CDR2 reads YYEKEE (reference sequence). The CDR3 covers 15 residues. Trimming cost V 4 bases and J 2 bases; bases outside gene matches: 9. CDR3 DNA: TGTGCCAGCAGCCTTTCCGGGACAGCCACCTACGAGCAGTACTTC. Translating it yields CASSLSGTATYEQYF.

J is TRBJ2-5 and V is TRBV4-1, with a tentative D call TRBD2 (5 bases). Germline CDR1 and CDR2: MGHRA and YSYEKL. V lost 4 bases to trimming and J lost 4 bases, with 22 bases between them. The CDR3 extends over 17 amino acids. The chain's CDR3 is CASSRTAAPSGGETQYF. Here the CDR3 DNA reads TGCGCCAGCAGCCGGACTGCGGCCCCCTCGGGCGGAGAGACCCAGTACTTC.

The V call is TRBV27, the J call TRBJ2-7, with D unresolved. Per germline, CDR1 MNHEY and CDR2 SMNVEV (reference sequence). V dropped 3 bases and J dropped 0 bases, with 9 bases sitting between them. CDR3 size: 14 residues. The CDR3 DNA is TGTGCCAGCAGTTTGTTCAGGTCCTCCTACGAGCAGTACTTC. It is translated as CASSLFRSSYEQYF.

This CDR3 reads CASSLVGVGYTEAFF. The DNA for the CDR3 is TGTGCCAGCAGCTTAGTAGGGGTGGGGTACACTGAAGCTTTCTTT. The V call is TRBV7-8, the J call TRBJ1-1; a possible D gene is TRBD1 (5 bases). The CDR3 is made up of 15 amino acids. Germline assignment: CDR1 SGHVS and CDR2 FQNEAQ. V was pared by 1 base and J by 3 bases, with 12 bases between.